This section outlines one T cell receptor (beta chain) sequence together with its context. There are a few counts of this clonotype. The clone's antigen remains unknown. Per-base qualities were not stored, and no clone one base away is much larger. This record comes from a study of T-cell memory formation after mild COVID-19 (dated by TCRdb to the early 2020s). Study-wide context: TCR sequence clusters from the two donors were largely donor specific. Two young, previously healthy adult volunteers made up the cohort, one male and one female. Longitudinal TCRalpha and TCRbeta repertoire sequencing tracked T-cell clones expanding and contracting after mild COVID-19 in a couple of donors. Broader findings and caveats from the paper: Contracting CD4+ clones were located mainly in the CM and EM memory subsets, whereas CD8+ clones were found to be enriched in EMRA. The study covered only a couple of mild cases, and larger cohorts including severe cases with pre-infection samples were considered necessary. Clones contracting from day 15 to 85 had balanced CD4/CD8 phenotypes, while a second wave expanding from day 15 to 37 was biased towards CD4+. SARS-CoV-2 specificity was not confirmed for the second-wave clones peaking on day 37. The detection of some responding clones in pre-infection memory suggests that pre-existing cross-reactive memory T cells joined the SARS-CoV-2 response.

TCRdb lists the instrument as Illumina NovaSeq 6000. TCRalpha and TCRbeta cDNA libraries were constructed by 5'RACE with constant-segment primers, with sample barcodes and unique molecular identifiers being introduced. RNA was extracted from every sample with Trizol reagent. Library amplification was performed in two PCR steps, and a second sample barcode and Illumina TruSeq adapters were introduced in the second step. Sequencing of the libraries was done on an Illumina NovaSeq, producing 2 x 150 bp paired-end reads. On the authors' methods: Demultiplexing of reads and collapsing into UMI-guided consensus sequences were performed with migec v1.2.7. Using mixcr v2.1.11, UMI consensuses were aligned to TRA and TRB V and J templates and then assembled into clonotypes. A clonotype was counted as expanded or contracted only when both edgeR and NoisET called the clonotype significant, with the noise models trained on biological replicates. For edgeR calls, a false discovery rate-adjusted p below 0.01 and a log2 fold-change threshold of 1 were applied. As an exploratory analysis of dynamics, PCA with hierarchical clustering was applied to max-normalized trajectories of the 1000 most abundant clonotypes. Separately sequenced CD4+ and CD8+ repertoires were used to assign the CD4 or CD8 phenotype of responding clones. TCRdb cleaned the public reads at Q25 with fastp, built clones with MiXCR and kept in-frame beta chains. CDR3 protein sequences are deduplicated, and each keeps its most common genes and DNA. The V and J calls were determined by TCRdb, not by the authors. Counted in this sample were 470,000 or so distinct CDR3 sequences; around 20% of them appeared once. 7.5% to 10% of the sample rests with the top ten.

PBMCs were isolated by Ficoll-Paque density gradient centrifugation. This clonotype originated in an adult woman who had mild COVID-19 (a few samples of this study predate the infection). The sample titles of this study are shuffled in the database, so cell type and time point are left out; the donor was told from shared clones. Sequenced input: PBMCs or a T cell subset sorted from them (not recorded which).

CDR3 reads: CATSGPAGGSSGNEQFF. The nucleotide sequence is TGTGCCACCAGTGGGCCTGCGGGCGGGAGCTCGGGCAATGAGCAGTTCTTC. The chain links TRBV24-1 with TRBJ2-1; 7 bases in the junction line up with TRBD2. The CDR3 contains 17 residues, cysteine and phenylalanine counted. CDR3 DNA is the only sequence kept; it has 51 bases, read in frame from the first base. Trimming leaves V shorter by 5 bases and J shorter by 6 bases, with the junction holding 15 bases beyond the gene matches. CDR1 and CDR2, per the germline V gene, are KGHDR and SFDVKD.